A single sample gave rise to the 20 T cell receptor beta chains below, sequenced in a study of beta chain features in type 1 diabetes. Study-wide points: All four CD4+ subsets of Type 1 diabetes patients contained TCRB CDR3s that were moderately but significantly shorter.

These receptors have no known antigen. The sequenced template was cDNA made from the entire isolated RNA. Clones were read by immunoSEQ multiplex PCR, and TCRdb kept only the in-frame ones, dropping some. Of roughly 700,000 clones in the sample, about an eighth were seen once. The sequenced sample was naive CD4+ T cells from blood. Source of these receptors: a man aged 18 to 30 with type 1 diabetes.

This clone has just a few counts. This chain connects TRBV28 to TRBJ2-7; D might be TRBD1 (6 bases). The length of the CDR3 is 17 residues. Trimming cost V 8 bases and J 0 bases, with 23 bases left between them. Germline assignment: CDR1 MDHEN and CDR2 SYDVKM. The CDR3 sequence is CASGGSTGLLTSYEQYF. The CDR3 DNA is TGTGCCAGCGGGGGATCGACAGGCCTCTTGACCTCCTACGAGCAGTACTTC.

The gene calls are TRBV19 and TRBJ1-5; 7 nucleotides agree with TRBD1. Germline V gives CDR1 LNHDA, CDR2 SQIVND (reference sequence). After removal of 6 bases from V and 5 bases from J, the junction contained 4 bases not matched to a gene. The CDR3 length is 13 residues. The CDR3 bases are TGTGCCAGTAGGTCGACAGGGCATCAGCCCCAGCATTTT. Amino acids: CASRSTGHQPQHF.

With regard to this clone: The same CDR3 arises from other DNA sequences in this sample as well. The rearrangement joins TRBV5-1 to TRBJ1-2; possibly TRBD1 for D (5 bases). Germline-derived CDR1 and CDR2 are SGHRS and YFSETQ. There are 13 residues in the CDR3. Trimming cost V 0 bases and J 6 bases, with 9 bases left between them. This CDR3 reads CASSLAGVDGYTF. The CDR3 coding sequence is TGCGCCAGCAGCTTGGCGGGGGTAGATGGCTACACCTTC.

This clone was observed a handful of times. V and J are TRBV13 and TRBJ2-7; a possible D gene is TRBD1 (6 bases). This CDR3 is built from 14 residues. V lost 4 bases to trimming and J lost 3 bases, with 13 bases between them. Per the germline V gene, CDR1 is PRHDT and CDR2 is FYEKMQ (reference sequence). In DNA, the CDR3 is TGTGCCAGCAGCTATCAGGGGAAAGTCTACGAGCAGTACTTC. Its protein product is CASSYQGKVYEQYF.

V and J are TRBV2 and TRBJ2-2; TRBD1 agrees at 7 bases. V lost 6 bases and J lost 4; bases outside the gene matches: 2. Germline assignment: CDR1 SNHLY and CDR2 FYNNEI. This CDR3 is 13 amino acids long. CDR3 in amino acids: CASSGTATGELFF. The CDR3 DNA reads TGTGCCAGCAGCGGGACAGCCACCGGGGAGCTGTTTTTT.

This clone occurred a few times. The V call is TRBV28, the J call TRBJ1-6; no reliable D call. The CDR3 is 15 residues long. V gave up 3 bases and J gave up 14 bases, with 20 bases separating them. Germline lookup yields CDR1 MDHEN and CDR2 SYDVKM. In DNA form, the CDR3 reads TGTGCCAGCAGTTTGTCACACCCTTCTCCATGGGCCCTCCACTTT. Encoded protein: CASSLSHPSPWALHF.

CDR3 DNA: TGTGCCAGCAGTTACGTGGCAGGTGAAACCTACGAGCAGTACTTC. It specifies CASSYVAGETYEQYF. This rearrangement joins TRBV6-5 to TRBJ2-7; D is ambiguous. V lost 2 bases and J lost 2, with 13 bases in between. CDR1 and CDR2 (germline): MNHEY, SVGAGI. The CDR3 loop spans 15 amino acids.

This chain links TRBV1 with TRBJ2-3; the table names TRBD2, a call not compared with the DNA. TRBV1 is a recognized pseudogene. The CDR3 length is 18 residues. The CDR3 nucleotides are TGCACCAGCAGCCAAGATCGGAGGACTAGCGGAAGCACAGATACGCAGTATTTT. This translates into CTSSQDRRTSGSTDTQYF.

This clone was found a few times. The rearrangement uses TRBV30 and TRBJ1-1; D possibly corresponds to TRBD1 (5 bases). V was trimmed by 2 bases and J by 1 base, leaving 11 bases between them. In germline, CDR1 is GTSNPN, CDR2 SVGIG (reference sequence). The CDR3 has 14 residues. The CDR3 DNA sequence: TGTGCCTGGAGTCCTATCACAGGGAACACTGAAGCTTTCTTT. It specifies CAWSPITGNTEAFF.

This clone was seen a few times. The chain employs TRBV28 and TRBJ2-3, with 10 bases that match TRBD2. This CDR3 is 17 amino acids long. V dropped 0 bases and J dropped 3; count of bases not matched to a gene: 6. CDR1 and CDR2 (germline): MDHEN, SYDVKM. The DNA of the CDR3 is TGTGCCAGCAGTTTATGGGCTAGCGGGGGCCTTACAGATACGCAGTATTTT. Amino acid sequence: CASSLWASGGLTDTQYF.

This clone was counted between two and nine times. V and J are TRBV18 and TRBJ1-1; 7 nucleotides line up with TRBD1. CDR1 KGHSH and CDR2 LQKENI come from the germline V gene. This CDR3 is 14 amino acids long. V was pared by 3 bases and J by 1 base, with 2 bases of the junction left unmatched. The CDR3 bases are TGTGCCAGCTCACCGACAGGGACGAACACTGAAGCTTTCTTT. This codes for CASSPTGTNTEAFF. The complete variable domain, with remaining parts taken from reference TRBV18 and TRBJ1-1, reads NAGVMQNPRHLVRRRGQEARLRCSPMKGHSHVYWYRQLPEEGLKFMVYLQKENIIDESGMPKERFSAEFPKEGPSILRIQQVVRGDSAAYFCASSPTGTNTEAFFGQGTRLTVV.

Here the CDR3 reads CASSSEPGTPNEQFF. The CDR3, as DNA: TGTGCCAGCAGCTCCGAACCCGGGACACCTAATGAGCAGTTCTTC. The chain has TRBV7-9 and TRBJ2-1; TRBD1 might be the D (6 bases). V was cut by 4 bases and J by 7 bases, with 17 bases left in between. The CDR3 totals 15 residues. Germline assignment: CDR1 SEHNR and CDR2 FQNEAQ (reference sequence).

The chain employs TRBV29-1 and TRBJ2-7, with D hard to call. Deletions cut 7 bases from V and 0 bases from J, with 7 bases between. The V gene's germline CDR1 is SQVTM and CDR2 ANQGSEA. This CDR3 is 11 amino acids long. The chain's CDR3 is CSATGSYEQYF. CDR3 coding DNA: TGCAGCGCGACGGGCTCCTACGAGCAGTACTTC.

The chain employs TRBV5-4 and TRBJ2-4; tentative D call: TRBD1 (6 bases). CDR3 length equals 13 residues. The ends were cut back, 3 bases at V and 7 bases at J, with 11 bases in the middle. Germline CDR1 SGHNT, CDR2 YYREEE (reference sequence). The CDR3 nucleotides read TGTGCCAGCAGCTCTGGACAGAGTAACATTCAGTACTTC. This translates into CASSSGQSNIQYF.

Written as DNA, the CDR3 is TGTGCCAGTAGTCTATCTACCTGGGGACAGGGCTCCTACGAGCAGTACTTC. Its translation: CASSLSTWGQGSYEQYF. This chain joins TRBV19 and TRBJ2-7; 9 bases fit TRBD1. The CDR3 runs to 17 residues. Losses at the gene ends were 5 bases for V and 0 bases for J; bases not matched to a gene: 11. The germline V gene encodes CDR1 LNHDA and CDR2 SQIVND (reference sequence).

The rearrangement links TRBV7-9 to TRBJ1-1, with 7 bases lining up with TRBD1. This CDR3 has 15 residues. The ends lost 5 bases at V and 6 bases at J; junction bases unmatched: 12. The V gene's germline CDR1 is SEHNR and CDR2 FQNEAQ (reference sequence). In DNA, the CDR3 is TGTGCCAGCAGCCCCTCGGGGACAGTTGAAGCTGAAGCTTTCTTT. Its protein product is CASSPSGTVEAEAFF.

V gene TRBV7-9 combines with J gene TRBJ2-3; D might be TRBD1 (5 bases). With 5 bases removed from V and 2 bases from J, the gap between germline ends came to 11 bases. Germline V gives CDR1 SEHNR, CDR2 FQNEAQ (reference sequence). The CDR3 runs 14 residues. The CDR3: CASSDTGHTDTQYF. For the CDR3, the DNA is TGTGCCAGCAGCGACACAGGACACACAGATACGCAGTATTTT.

This clone was seen only a few times. V usage is TRBV7-2 and J usage is TRBJ2-5, with 8 positions matching TRBD1. The trim removed 3 bases at V and 4 bases at J, leaving 1 base unmatched. This CDR3 has 13 residues. Germline CDR1 reads SGHTA; CDR2 reads FQGNSA. The CDR3, as DNA: TGTGCCAGCAGCTTCGGACAGGGAGAGACCCAGTACTTC. It codes for CASSFGQGETQYF.

This clone came up a few times. The V call is TRBV28, the J call TRBJ2-2; 8 bases match TRBD2. CDR3 length: 13 residues. V gave up 5 bases and J gave up 5 bases; unmatched junction bases: 1. Germline V gene data show CDR1 as MDHEN and CDR2 as SYDVKM. Here the CDR3 reads CASSRGGTGELFF. The CDR3 DNA follows: TGTGCCAGCAGTCGCGGGGGGACCGGGGAGCTGTTTTTT.

The chain carries TRBV13 and TRBJ2-2, with 8 bases matching TRBD1. The CDR3 runs 15 residues. The germline V gene encodes CDR1 PRHDT and CDR2 FYEKMQ (reference sequence). V trimming: 3 bases; J trimming: 5 bases; junction bases outside the gene matches: 5. The CDR3 reads CASSFQGALTGELFF. The CDR3 coding sequence is TGTGCCAGCAGCTTCCAGGGGGCCTTGACCGGGGAGCTGTTTTTT.